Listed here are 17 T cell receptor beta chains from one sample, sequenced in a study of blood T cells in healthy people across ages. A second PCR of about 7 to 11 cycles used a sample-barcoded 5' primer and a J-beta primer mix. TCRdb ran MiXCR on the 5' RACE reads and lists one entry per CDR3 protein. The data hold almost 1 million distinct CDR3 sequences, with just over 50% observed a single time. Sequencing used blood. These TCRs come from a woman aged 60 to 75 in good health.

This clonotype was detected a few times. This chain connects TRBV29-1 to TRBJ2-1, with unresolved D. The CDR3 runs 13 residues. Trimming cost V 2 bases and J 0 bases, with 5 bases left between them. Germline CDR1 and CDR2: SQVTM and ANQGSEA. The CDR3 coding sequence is TGCAGCGTTGAAAGCTTCTCCTACAATGAGCAGTTCTTC. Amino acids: CSVESFSYNEQFF.

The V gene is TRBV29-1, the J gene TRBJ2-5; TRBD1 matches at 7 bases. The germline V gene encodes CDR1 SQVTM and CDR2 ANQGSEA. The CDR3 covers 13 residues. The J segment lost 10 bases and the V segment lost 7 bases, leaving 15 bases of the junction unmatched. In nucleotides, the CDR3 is TGCAGCGCAAAAAAATACAGGGGTGGGGACCAGTACTTC. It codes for CSAKKYRGGDQYF.

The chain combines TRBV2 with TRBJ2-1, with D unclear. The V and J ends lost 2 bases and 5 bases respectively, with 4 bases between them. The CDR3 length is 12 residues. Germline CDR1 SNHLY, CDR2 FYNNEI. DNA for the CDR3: TGTGCCAGCAGTGAAACGGACAATGAGCAGTTCTTC. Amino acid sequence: CASSETDNEQFF.

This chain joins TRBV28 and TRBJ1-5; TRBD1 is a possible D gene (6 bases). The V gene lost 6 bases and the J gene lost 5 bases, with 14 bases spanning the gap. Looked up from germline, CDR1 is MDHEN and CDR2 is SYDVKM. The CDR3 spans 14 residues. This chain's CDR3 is CASSSTRTDQPQHF. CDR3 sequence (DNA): TGTGCCAGCAGCTCCACCCGGACAGATCAGCCCCAGCATTTT.

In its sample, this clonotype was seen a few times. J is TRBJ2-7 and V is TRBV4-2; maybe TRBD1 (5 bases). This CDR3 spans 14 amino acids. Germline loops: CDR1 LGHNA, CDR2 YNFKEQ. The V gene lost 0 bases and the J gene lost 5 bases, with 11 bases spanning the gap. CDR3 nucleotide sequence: TGTGCCAGCAGCCAAGAACCAGGGAACAACGAGCAGTACTTC. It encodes CASSQEPGNNEQYF.

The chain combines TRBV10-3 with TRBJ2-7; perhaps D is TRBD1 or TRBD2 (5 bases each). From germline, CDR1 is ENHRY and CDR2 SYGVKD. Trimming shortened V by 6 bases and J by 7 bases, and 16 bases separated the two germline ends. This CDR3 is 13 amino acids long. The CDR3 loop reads CAIRGDLLWEQYF. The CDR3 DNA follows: TGTGCCATCAGGGGGGACCTACTTTGGGAGCAGTACTTC.

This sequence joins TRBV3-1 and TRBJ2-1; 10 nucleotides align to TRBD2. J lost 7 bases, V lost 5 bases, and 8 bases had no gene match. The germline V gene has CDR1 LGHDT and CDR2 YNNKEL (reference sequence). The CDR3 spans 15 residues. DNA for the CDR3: TGTGCCAGCAGCGCTAGCGGGAGACCCGGGAATGAGCAGTTCTTC. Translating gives CASSASGRPGNEQFF.

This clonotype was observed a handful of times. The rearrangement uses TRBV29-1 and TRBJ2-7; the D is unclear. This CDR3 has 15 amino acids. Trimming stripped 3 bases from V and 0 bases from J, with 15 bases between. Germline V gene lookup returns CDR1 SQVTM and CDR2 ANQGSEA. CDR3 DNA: TGCAGCGTTGAGGGGTCAACAGCCAACTCCTACGAGCAGTACTTC. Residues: CSVEGSTANSYEQYF.

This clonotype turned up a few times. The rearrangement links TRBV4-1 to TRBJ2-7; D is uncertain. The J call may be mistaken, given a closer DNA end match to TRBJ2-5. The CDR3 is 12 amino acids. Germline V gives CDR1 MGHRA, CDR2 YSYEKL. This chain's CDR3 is CASSQVIGTQYF. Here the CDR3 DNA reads TGCGCCAGCAGCCAAGTGATCGGGACCCAGTACTTC.

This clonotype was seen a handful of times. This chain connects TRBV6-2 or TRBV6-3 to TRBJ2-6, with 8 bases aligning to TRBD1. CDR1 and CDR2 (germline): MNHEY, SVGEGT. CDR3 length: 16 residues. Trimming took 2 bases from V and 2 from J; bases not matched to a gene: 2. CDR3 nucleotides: TGTGCCAGCAGTTACCAGGACAGGGCTGGGGCCAACGTCCTGACTTTC. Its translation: CASSYQDRAGANVLTF.

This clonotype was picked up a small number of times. For the CDR3, the DNA is TGCGCCAGCAGCATAGGACCGGGAAAAAACATTCAGTACTTC. Its protein product is CASSIGPGKNIQYF. J is TRBJ2-7 and V is TRBV5-1; D might be TRBD2 (5 bases). Gene TRBJ2-4 matches the end of the DNA better, so the J call may be wrong. CDR1 is SGHRS, CDR2 YFSETQ, per germline. The CDR3 consists of 14 residues.

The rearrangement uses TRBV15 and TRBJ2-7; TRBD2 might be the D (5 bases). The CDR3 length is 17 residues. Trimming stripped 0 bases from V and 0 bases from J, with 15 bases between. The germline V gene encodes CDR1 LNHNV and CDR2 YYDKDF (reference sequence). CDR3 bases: TGTGCCACCAGCAGAGATTGGGCTAGCCCTAACTCCTACGAGCAGTACTTC. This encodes CATSRDWASPNSYEQYF.

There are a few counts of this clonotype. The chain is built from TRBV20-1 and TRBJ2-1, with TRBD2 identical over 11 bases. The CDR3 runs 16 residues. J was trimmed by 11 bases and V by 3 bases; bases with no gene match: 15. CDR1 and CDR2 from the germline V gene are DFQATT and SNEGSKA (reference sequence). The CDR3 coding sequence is TGCAGTGCTAGCGGTAGCGGGAGGGCTTGGCCCGACAAGCAGTTCTTC. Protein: CSASGSGRAWPDKQFF.

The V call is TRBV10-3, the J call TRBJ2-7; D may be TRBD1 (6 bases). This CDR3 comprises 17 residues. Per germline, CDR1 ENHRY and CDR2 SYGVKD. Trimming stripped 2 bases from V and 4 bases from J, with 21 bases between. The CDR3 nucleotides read TGTGCCATCAGTGAGACCTTTCACAGGGCAATGATGTACGAGCAGTACTTC. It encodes CAISETFHRAMMYEQYF.

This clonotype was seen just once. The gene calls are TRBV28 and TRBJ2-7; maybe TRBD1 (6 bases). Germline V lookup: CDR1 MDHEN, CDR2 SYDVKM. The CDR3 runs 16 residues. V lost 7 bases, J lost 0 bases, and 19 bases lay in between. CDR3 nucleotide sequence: TGTGCCAGCAAGGATGTCAAACGGGACACCTCCTACGAGCAGTACTTC. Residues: CASKDVKRDTSYEQYF.

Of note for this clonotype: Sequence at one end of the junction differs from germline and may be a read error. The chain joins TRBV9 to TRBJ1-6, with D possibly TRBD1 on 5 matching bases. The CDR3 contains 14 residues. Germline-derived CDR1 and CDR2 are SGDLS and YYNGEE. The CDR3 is CANSVDSNHSPLHF. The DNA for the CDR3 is TGTGCCAACAGCGTAGACAGTAATCATTCACCCCTCCACTTT.

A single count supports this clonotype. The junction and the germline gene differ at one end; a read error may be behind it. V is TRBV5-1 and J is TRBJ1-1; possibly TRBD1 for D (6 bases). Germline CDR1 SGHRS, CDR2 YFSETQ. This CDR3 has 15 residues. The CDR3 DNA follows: TGCGCCGGCAGCCCCTCGGGGGCGTTCGACACTGAAGCTTTCTTT. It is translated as CAGSPSGAFDTEAFF.